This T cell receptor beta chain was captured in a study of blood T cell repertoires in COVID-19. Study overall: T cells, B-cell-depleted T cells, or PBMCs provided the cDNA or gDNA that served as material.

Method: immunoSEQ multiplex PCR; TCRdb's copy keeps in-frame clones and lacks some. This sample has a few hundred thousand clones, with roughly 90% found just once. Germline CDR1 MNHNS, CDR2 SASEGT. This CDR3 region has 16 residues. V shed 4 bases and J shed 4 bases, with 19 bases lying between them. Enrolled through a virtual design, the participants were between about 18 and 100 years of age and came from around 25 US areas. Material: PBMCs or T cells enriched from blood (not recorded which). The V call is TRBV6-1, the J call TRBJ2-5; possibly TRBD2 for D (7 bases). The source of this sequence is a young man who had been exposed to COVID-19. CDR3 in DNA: TGTGCCAGCAGTGGCAAGCTACAGGGAGGGGGAGAGACCCAGTACTTC. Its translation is CASSGKLQGGGETQYF.